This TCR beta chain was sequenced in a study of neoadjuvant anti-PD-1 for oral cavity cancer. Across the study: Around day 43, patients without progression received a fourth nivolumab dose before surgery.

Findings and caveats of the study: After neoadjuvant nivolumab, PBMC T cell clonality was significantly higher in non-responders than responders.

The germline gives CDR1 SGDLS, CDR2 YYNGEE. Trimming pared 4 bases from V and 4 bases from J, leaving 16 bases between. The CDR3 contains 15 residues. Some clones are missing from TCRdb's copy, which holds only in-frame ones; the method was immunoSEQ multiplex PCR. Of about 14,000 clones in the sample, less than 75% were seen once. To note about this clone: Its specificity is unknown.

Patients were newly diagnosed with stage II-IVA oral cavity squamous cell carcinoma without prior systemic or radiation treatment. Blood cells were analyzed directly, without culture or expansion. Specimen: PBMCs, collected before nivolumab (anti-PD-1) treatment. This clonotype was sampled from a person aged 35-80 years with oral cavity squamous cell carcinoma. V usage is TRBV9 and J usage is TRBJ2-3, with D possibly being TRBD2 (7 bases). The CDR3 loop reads CASSLGGAAADTQYF. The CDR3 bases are TGTGCCAGCAGCTTAGGGGGGGCAGCGGCAGATACGCAGTATTTT.